The rows below give T cell receptor beta chains drawn from one sample of a study of T-cell reconstitution after alpha-beta-depleted transplantation in children. TCRdb redid the calling of the PCR reads with MiXCR, one entry per CDR3 protein. This sample yields 700,000 to 950,000 distinct CDR3 sequences, of which less than 20% are seen a single time; approximately 5% belongs to the top ten. Sequenced here: PBMCs, mostly from graft donor cells, sampled 360 days after TCRalphabeta/CD19-depleted stem cell transplant. The receptors were gathered from a male patient younger than 18 who had a stem cell transplant for acute lymphoblastic leukemia, so the T cells may come from the graft donor. The conserved cysteine and the conserved F or W are not part of the CDR3 here.

j_call v_call cdr3_aa
TRBJ2-7 TRBV5-1 ANHIYRGPSYEQY
TRBJ1-4 TRBV12-3/TRBV12-4 ASSLRRINEKLF
TRBJ2-1 TRBV6-5 ASSYGGPPHNEQF
TRBJ2-3 TRBV7-9 ASRPGTVELQY
TRBJ2-3 TRBV27 ASSLYSGGATDTQY
TRBJ1-1 TRBV20-1 SARRSTEAF
TRBJ2-7 TRBV14 ASSQDRTMTQY
TRBJ2-1 TRBV9 ASSVVQRGYNEQF
TRBJ2-7 TRBV27 ASSFREPYEQY
TRBJ2-7 TRBV5-5 ASSFGGFDEQY
TRBJ2-3 TRBV18 ASSPTGTRGTDTQY
TRBJ2-5 TRBV27 ASSLSVGVPQETQY
TRBJ2-3 TRBV4-2 ASSPLGASGTGTDTQY
TRBJ2-3 TRBV20-1 SAREASGREGPWTDTQY
TRBJ2-7 TRBV11-2 ASSLAGGPLEQY
TRBJ2-1 TRBV7-3 ASSLLNGRAYNNEQF
TRBJ2-5 TRBV20-1 SALAPRDILQETQY
TRBJ2-7 TRBV2 ASNARESSYEQY
TRBJ2-7 TRBV3-1 ASSRTVSYEQY
TRBJ1-6 TRBV27 ASSPAVAGNSPLH
TRBJ2-2 TRBV7-3 ASSLTPRSVGELF
TRBJ2-1 TRBV27 ASTVRVTDSYNEQF
TRBJ2-1 TRBV7-9 ASSRTGWKDEQF
TRBJ2-5 TRBV7-2 ASSLATVAGGPRETQY
TRBJ2-7 TRBV18 ASSPYRLGDRNYEQY
TRBJ2-7 TRBV12-3/TRBV12-4 ASSLTTGQPSYEQY
TRBJ2-4 TRBV20-1 SATPGLAGGPWGIQY
TRBJ1-5 TRBV28 ASTPPRKVYSNQPQH
TRBJ2-1 TRBV29-1 SVDLYEQF
TRBJ2-3 TRBV6-5 ASSSGLAGKPRVTDTQY
TRBJ1-2 TRBV29-1 SAALRAANYGYT
TRBJ2-2 TRBV29-1 SVEGLAGRPNTGELF
TRBJ2-1 TRBV5-1 ASSRLAERGEQF
TRBJ2-1 TRBV6-5 ASAAGAFDEQF
TRBJ1-2 TRBV6-5 ASSLGRVYT
TRBJ2-1 TRBV27 ASSLSGETYNEQF
TRBJ2-1 TRBV19 ASSIYTANPYNEQF
TRBJ2-5 TRBV24-1 AVGQGKETQY
TRBJ2-2 TRBV18 ASSPRSTENTGELF
TRBJ2-1 TRBV24-1 ATSDLGRSYNEQF
TRBJ1-2 TRBV5-1 ASSLNFGNYGYT
TRBJ1-6 TRBV6-4 ASSDMAGVSPLH
TRBJ2-5 TRBV10-3 AISRDGLAGVETQY
TRBJ1-5 TRBV12-3/TRBV12-4 ASSLFAGTNQPQH
TRBJ2-1 TRBV6-5 ASSYPAGNNEQF
TRBJ2-7 TRBV10-1 ASSESPTYEQY
TRBJ1-6 TRBV7-2 ASSLEPPNNSPLH
TRBJ2-1 TRBV24-1 ATSDRGYWQF
TRBJ2-1 TRBV5-1 ASSLVGDEQF
TRBJ1-1 TRBV5-1 ASSLARGPNTEAF
TRBJ2-1 TRBV4-1 ASSLIAGGAPGNEQF